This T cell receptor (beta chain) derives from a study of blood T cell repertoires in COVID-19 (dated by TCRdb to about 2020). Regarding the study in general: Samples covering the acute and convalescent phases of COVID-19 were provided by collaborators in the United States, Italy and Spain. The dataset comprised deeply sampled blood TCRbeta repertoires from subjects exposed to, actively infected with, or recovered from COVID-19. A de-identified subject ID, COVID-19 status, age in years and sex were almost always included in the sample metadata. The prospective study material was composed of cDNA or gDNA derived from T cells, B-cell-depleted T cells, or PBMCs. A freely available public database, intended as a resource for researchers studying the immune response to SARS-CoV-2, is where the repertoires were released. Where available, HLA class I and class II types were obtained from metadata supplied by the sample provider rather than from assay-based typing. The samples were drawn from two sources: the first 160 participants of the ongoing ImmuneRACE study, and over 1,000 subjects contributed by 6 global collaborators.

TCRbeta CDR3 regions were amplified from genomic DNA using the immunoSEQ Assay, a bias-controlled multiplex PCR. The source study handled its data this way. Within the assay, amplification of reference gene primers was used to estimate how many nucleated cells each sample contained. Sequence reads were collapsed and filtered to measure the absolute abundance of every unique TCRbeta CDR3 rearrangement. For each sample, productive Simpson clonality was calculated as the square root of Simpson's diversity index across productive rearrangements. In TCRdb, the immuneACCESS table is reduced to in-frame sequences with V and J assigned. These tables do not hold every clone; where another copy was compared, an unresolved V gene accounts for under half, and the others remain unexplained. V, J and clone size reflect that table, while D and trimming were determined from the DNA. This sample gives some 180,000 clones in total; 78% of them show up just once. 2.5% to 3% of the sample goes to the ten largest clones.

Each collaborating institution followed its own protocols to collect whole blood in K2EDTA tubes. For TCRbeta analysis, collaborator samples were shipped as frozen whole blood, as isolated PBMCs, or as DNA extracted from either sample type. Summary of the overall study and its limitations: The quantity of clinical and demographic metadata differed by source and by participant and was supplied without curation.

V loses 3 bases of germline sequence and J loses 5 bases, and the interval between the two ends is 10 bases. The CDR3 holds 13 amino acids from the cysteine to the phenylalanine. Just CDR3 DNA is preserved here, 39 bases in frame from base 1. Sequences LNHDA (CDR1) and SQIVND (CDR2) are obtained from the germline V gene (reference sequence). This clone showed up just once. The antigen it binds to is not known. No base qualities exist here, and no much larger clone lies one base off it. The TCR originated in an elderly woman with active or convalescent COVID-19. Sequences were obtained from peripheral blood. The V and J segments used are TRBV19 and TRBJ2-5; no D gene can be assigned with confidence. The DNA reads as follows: TGTGCCAGTAGTATTCGGATCGGGGAGACCCAGTACTTC. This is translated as CASSIRIGETQYF.